This TCR beta chain was sequenced in a study of T-cell memory formation after mild COVID-19. Germline V CDR1 and CDR2: ENHRY, SYGVKD. Trimming shortened V by 2 bases and J by 5 bases, and 10 bases separated the two germline ends. The CDR3 contains 13 residues. TCRdb itself ran the 5' RACE reads through MiXCR, one entry per CDR3 protein. Of hundreds of thousands of distinct CDR3 sequences listed, approximately 27% were seen once; the top ten hold approximately 15%. Material: PBMCs or a T cell subset sorted from them (not recorded which). The chain combines TRBV10-3 with TRBJ2-7; D possibly matches TRBD1 or TRBD2 (5 bases each). The clonotype was recovered from an adult woman who had mild COVID-19 (a few samples of this study predate the infection). Cell type and time point are not known. CDR3 sequence reads: CAISERETDEQYF. The CDR3 DNA reads TGTGCCATCAGTGAGAGGGAGACAGACGAGCAGTACTTC.